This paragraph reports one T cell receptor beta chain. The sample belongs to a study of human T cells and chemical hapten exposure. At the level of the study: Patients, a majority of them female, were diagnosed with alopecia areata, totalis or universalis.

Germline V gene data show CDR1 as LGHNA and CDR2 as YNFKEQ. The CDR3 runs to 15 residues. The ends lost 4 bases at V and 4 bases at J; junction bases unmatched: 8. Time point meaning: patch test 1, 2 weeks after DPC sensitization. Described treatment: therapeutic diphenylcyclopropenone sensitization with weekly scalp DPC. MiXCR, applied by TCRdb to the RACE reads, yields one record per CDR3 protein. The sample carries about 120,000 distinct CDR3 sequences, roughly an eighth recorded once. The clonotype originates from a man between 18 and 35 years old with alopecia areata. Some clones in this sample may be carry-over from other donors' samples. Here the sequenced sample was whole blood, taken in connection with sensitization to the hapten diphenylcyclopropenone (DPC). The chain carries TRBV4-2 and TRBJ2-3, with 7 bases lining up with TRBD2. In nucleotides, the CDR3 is TGTGCCAGCAGCCTAGATGGGACTACTTCAGATACGCAGTATTTT. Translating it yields CASSLDGTTSDTQYF.